These 10 T cell receptor beta chains originate from one sample sequenced in a study of T-cell reconstitution after alpha-beta-depleted transplantation in children. The library targeted TCRbeta and was prepared with unique molecular identifiers. TCRdb re-called the PCR reads through MiXCR, storing one row per CDR3 protein. Of around 93,000 distinct CDR3 sequences listed, about 8% are singletons. The material was PBMCs from the stem cell graft donor, obtained from the stem cell graft. These receptor sequences come from a human donor who donated a stem cell graft to a child with congenital amegakaryocytic thrombocytopenia.

The rearrangement uses TRBV12-3 or TRBV12-4 and TRBJ2-2; D remains unclear. The CDR3 sequence is 16 residues long. V shed 11 bases and J shed 0 bases, with 19 bases lying between them. The CDR3 spells CALSLGPGTNTGELFF. CDR3 sequence (DNA): TGTGCCCTCAGTTTAGGACCTGGGACGAACACCGGGGAGCTGTTTTTT.

This clonotype has a count of ten or more. V is TRBV10-3 and J is TRBJ2-3, with a weak D call TRBD2 (6 bases). Germline values: CDR1 ENHRY, CDR2 SYGVKD. V lost 6 bases and J 4 bases, leaving 14 bases between the germline ends. The CDR3 runs to 14 residues. The CDR3 protein is CAISSGGSADTQYF. In nucleotides, the CDR3 is TGTGCCATCAGCTCCGGGGGTTCCGCAGATACGCAGTATTTT.

There are many counts of this clonotype. This chain connects TRBV20-1 to TRBJ2-3; TRBD2 matches at 8 bases. Trimming took 0 bases from V and 4 from J; bases not matched to a gene: 15. Germline V gives CDR1 DFQATT, CDR2 SNEGSKA (reference sequence). The CDR3 consists of 18 residues. This chain's CDR3 is CSARDQTRLAHGADTQYF. CDR3 sequence (DNA): TGCAGTGCTAGAGATCAGACTAGACTAGCGCACGGGGCAGATACGCAGTATTTT.

This clonotype was detected ten times or more. The rearrangement joins TRBV11-2 to TRBJ2-1; D may be TRBD2 (5 bases). This CDR3 is 16 amino acids long. CDR1 and CDR2 from the germline V gene are SGHAT and FQNNGV. Trimming left V 5 bases short and J 0 bases short, with 14 bases between. In DNA form, the CDR3 reads TGTGCCAGCAGCCCCGATGGGAGCAGCTCCTACAATGAGCAGTTCTTC. Amino acid sequence: CASSPDGSSSYNEQFF.

In this sample, this clonotype turned up many times. The chain carries TRBV29-1 and TRBJ2-5; tentatively, D is TRBD1 or TRBD2 (6 bases each). V was pared by 6 bases and J by 2 bases, with 13 bases between. This CDR3 has 13 residues. Germline V gene sequence: CDR1 SQVTM, CDR2 ANQGSEA. The CDR3 region is CSVAGQRQETQYF. The CDR3, as DNA: TGCAGCGTGGCGGGACAAAGACAAGAGACCCAGTACTTC. Full variable domain (rest looked up from reference TRBV29-1 and TRBJ2-5): SAVISQKPSRDICQRGTSLTIQCQVDSQVTMMFWYRQQPGQSLTLIATANQGSEATYESGFVIDKFPISRPNLTFSTLTVSNMSPEDSSIYLCSVAGQRQETQYFGPGTRLLVL.

This clonotype was counted many times. This sequence joins TRBV12-3 or TRBV12-4 and TRBJ2-5, with D uncertain. Trimming removed 8 bases from V and 3 bases from J, with 7 bases in between. The CDR3 length is 11 residues. The CDR3 loop is CASSREETQYF. CDR3 nucleotide sequence: TGTGCCAGCTCCCGGGAAGAGACCCAGTACTTC.

The chain combines TRBV6-2 or TRBV6-3 with TRBJ2-5, with 7 positions matching TRBD2. Germline V gene sequence: CDR1 MNHEY, CDR2 SVGEGT. This CDR3 has 13 residues. J lost 2 bases, V lost 5 bases, and 2 bases had no gene match. The CDR3 here is CASSLREQETQYF. CDR3 in DNA: TGTGCCAGCAGTCTGCGGGAGCAAGAGACCCAGTACTTC.

This clonotype was observed at least ten times. The CDR3 here is CSVKWPGVGTGELFF. The CDR3 bases are TGCAGCGTTAAGTGGCCGGGAGTAGGCACCGGGGAGCTGTTTTTT. The chain uses TRBV29-1 and TRBJ2-2, with D perhaps matching TRBD2 (6 bases). Looked up from germline, CDR1 is SQVTM and CDR2 is ANQGSEA. The CDR3 has 15 residues. Between the trimmed V and J ends, which lost 5 bases and 4 bases, there was a span of 17 bases.

This clonotype was picked up many times. The CDR3 bases are TGTGCCACCAGCAGAGAATTCGGGACGGAAGAGACCCAGTACTTC. Translating it yields CATSREFGTEETQYF. The rearrangement joins TRBV15 to TRBJ2-5; D tentatively fits TRBD1 or TRBD2 (5 bases each). The CDR3 totals 15 residues. Germline CDR1 and CDR2: LNHNV and YYDKDF (reference sequence). Deletions cut 0 bases from V and 3 bases from J, with 11 bases between. The full variable domain, in which reference TRBV15 and TRBJ2-5 provide the parts outside the CDR3, is DAMVIQNPRYQVTQFGKPVTLSCSQTLNHNVMYWYQQKSSQAPKLLFHYYDKDFNNEADTPDNFQSRRPNTSFCFLDIRSPGLGDTAMYLCATSREFGTEETQYFGPGTRLLVL.

This clonotype has only a few counts. Being one base from a much bigger clone, this may be a read error. V is TRBV30 and J is TRBJ2-4, with D perhaps TRBD2 (7 bases). The CDR3 loop spans 14 amino acids. Germline V gives CDR1 GTSNPN, CDR2 SVGIG (reference sequence). The CDR3 here is CAWKIRGAENSQYF. Here the CDR3 DNA reads TGTGCCTGGAAAATTCGGGGGGCGGAAAACAGTCAGTACTTC. Complete variable domain (other parts from reference TRBV30 and TRBJ2-4): SQTIHQWPATLVQPVGSPLSLECTVEGTSNPNLYWYRQAAGRGLQLLFYSVGIGQISSEVPQNLSASRPQDRQFILSSKKLLLSDSGFYLCAWKIRGAENSQYFGAGTRLSVL.